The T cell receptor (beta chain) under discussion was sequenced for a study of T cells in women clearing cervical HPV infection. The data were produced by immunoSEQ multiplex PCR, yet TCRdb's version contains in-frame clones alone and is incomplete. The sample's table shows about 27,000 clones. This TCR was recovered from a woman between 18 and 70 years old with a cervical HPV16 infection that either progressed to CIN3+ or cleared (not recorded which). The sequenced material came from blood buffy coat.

This chain's CDR3 is CASREVGRGETDTQYF. Partial CDR3 DNA: TGCGCCAGCAGGGAAGTGGGCAGGGGAGAAACAGATACG. The V gene is TRBV10-1, the J gene TRBJ2-3; D may be TRBD1 (6 bases). The CDR3 end is not reached by the read, which stops 3 residues before it; the germline J gene fills it in. Trimming removed 6 bases from V and 3 bases from J, with 19 bases in between. Germline CDR1 reads WNHNN; CDR2 reads SYGVQD (reference sequence). CDR3 length equals 16 residues.